These 23 T cell receptor beta chains originate from one sample sequenced in a study of tumor-infiltrating lymphocytes in primary liver carcinoma. A constant-region primer primed TCR beta cDNA synthesis from 500 to 550 ng of total RNA. Sequencing libraries for TCR beta derived from three nested multiplex PCR rounds that used slightly modified ARM-PCR. The first two PCR rounds, around 10 cycles each, used TRBV1-TRBV30 forward primers and a C-beta reverse primer. TCRdb called the multiplex PCR reads again in MiXCR, with one record for every CDR3 protein. The data show around 29,000 distinct CDR3 sequences, about 71% seen once. Unsorted bulk tissue, about 19-30 mg of it, served as the source for co-extraction of RNA and DNA. The specimen was liver tumor tissue from sampling region 3. Subset of the sample: tumor region T3, left-lateral pole. The receptors come from a woman aged 30 to 39 with primary liver carcinoma and hepatitis B virus infection.

The V call is TRBV11-3, the J call TRBJ2-1; no reliable D call. V shed 7 bases and J shed 12 bases, with 16 bases lying between them. The CDR3 has 12 amino acids. Germline V gene data show CDR1 as SGHNT and CDR2 as YENEEA. This CDR3 reads CASKRTTFRQFF. The CDR3 DNA reads as TGTGCCAGCAAGAGAACAACCTTTAGGCAGTTCTTC.

A word on this clonotype: An end of the junction differs from the germline gene, which may be a read error. The chain uses TRBV6-1 and TRBJ2-2; perhaps TRBD2 as D (6 bases). The germline CDR1 and CDR2 sequences are MNHNS and SASEGT. This CDR3 has 19 amino acids. The CDR3 DNA reads TGTGCCAACAGTGAAATCCTTCCCGGGGGTGTCGCGAACACCGGGGAGCTGTCTTTT. Translating it yields CANSEILPGGVANTGELSF.

A note on this clonotype: Sequence at one end of the junction differs from germline and may be a read error. The CDR3 spells CASMKRRDNGELFF. The CDR3 DNA sequence: TGTGCCAGCATGAAGAGAAGGGACAATGGGGAGCTATTTTTT. The rearrangement uses TRBV6-1 and TRBJ2-2, with D perhaps TRBD1 (6 bases). Germline CDR1 reads MNHNS; CDR2 reads SASEGT. This CDR3 has 14 amino acids.

The chain couples TRBV6-2 or TRBV6-3 to TRBJ2-3; TRBD1 or TRBD2 may be the D gene (5 bases each). The CDR3 totals 21 residues. The V end lost 5 bases, the J end lost 2 bases, and 32 bases lay between the germline ends. CDR1 and CDR2 (germline): MNHEY, SVGEGT. The DNA of the CDR3 is TGTGCCAGCAGTCCATTGGGGACCGACAGTAGGACGTCTTCCTTCACAGATACGCAGTATTTT. Translating gives CASSPLGTDSRTSSFTDTQYF.

Worth noting for this clonotype: A read error may produce the germline difference seen at one junction end. The genes are TRBV4-2 and TRBJ2-3; a weak D match, TRBD2 (5 bases). This CDR3 has 17 residues. Germline V gives CDR1 LGHNA, CDR2 YNFKEQ. This chain's CDR3 is CASSQVETGRTSVTHYF. The DNA of the CDR3 is TGTGCCAGCAGCCAAGTCGAGACGGGAAGGACGTCAGTTACGCACTACTTT.

V gene TRBV11-2 combines with J gene TRBJ1-5; D is uncertain. The germline V gene has CDR1 SGHAT and CDR2 FQNNGV. The CDR3 is made up of 14 amino acids. V dropped 7 bases and J dropped 4 bases, with 14 bases sitting between them. The DNA of the CDR3 is TGTGCCAGCAACCGCGTCGGTCGGAATCAGCCCCAGCATTTT. This codes for CASNRVGRNQPQHF.

As for this clonotype: The missing conserved phenylalanine or tryptophan at the end of this CDR3 makes a read error likely. The DNA is left out, because the CDR3 cannot be placed on it with certainty; the CDR3 is given as TCRdb lists it. The gene calls are TRBV11-1 and TRBJ2-7. The CDR3 has 13 amino acids, counting both end residues. CDR1 is SGHAT, CDR2 FQDESV, per germline (reference sequence). The CDR3 loop reads CVSSLGYLCEQYS.

To note about this clonotype: Being one base from a much bigger clone, this may be a read error. The genes are TRBV7-8 and TRBJ2-7; possibly TRBD2 for D (6 bases). The germline V gene has CDR1 SGHVS and CDR2 FQNEAQ. This CDR3 has 15 residues. The CDR3 reads CASSLGGGIGFEQYF. The CDR3 DNA reads TGTGCCAGTAGCTTAGGTGGCGGGATAGGGTTCGAGCAGTACTTC.

A remark on this clonotype: The junction shows a germline mismatch at one end, possibly a read error. This chain uses TRBV11-2 with TRBJ1-2; D remains unclear. Germline loops: CDR1 SGHAT, CDR2 FQNNGV. The CDR3 runs to 15 residues. In DNA, the CDR3 is TGTGCCAGTAGCTTAGATGGGATGGTAAGGAGAGGCTACACCTTC. Protein product: CASSLDGMVRRGYTF.

As for this clonotype: A single base separates this from a much larger clone, so it may be a read error. This chain joins TRBV6-6 and TRBJ2-7, with 9 bases matching TRBD1. CDR1 and CDR2 from the germline V gene are MNHNY and SVGAGI (reference sequence). There are 14 residues in the CDR3. As DNA, the CDR3 is TGTGCCAGCATGACGGGGGACAGGGTGGGCGAGCATTACTTC. Residues: CASMTGDRVGEHYF.

Regarding this clonotype: A much larger clonotype is one base distant, so this may be a read error. The rearrangement uses TRBV5-1 and TRBJ2-3, with 9 nucleotides matching TRBD1. Germline-derived CDR1 and CDR2 are SGHRS and YFSETQ. This CDR3 has 16 residues. With V trimmed by 4 bases and J by 4 bases, 10 bases remained unmatched. CDR3 protein: CASSPGTGIDSDTQYF. In nucleotides, the CDR3 is TGCGCCAGCAGCCCAGGGACAGGGATCGATTCAGATACGCAGTATTTT. The full variable domain, completed using reference TRBV5-1 and TRBJ2-3, is KAGVTQTPRYLIKTRGQQVTLSCSPISGHRSVSWYQQTPGQGLQFLFEYFSETQRNKGNFPGRFSGRQFSNSRSEMNVSTLELGDSALYLCASSPGTGIDSDTQYFGPGTRLTVL.

Details on this clonotype: A read error may be the cause here, since a much bigger clone is one base away. J is TRBJ2-1 and V is TRBV30; 7 nucleotides agree with TRBD1. The CDR3 runs 13 residues. Germline V lookup: CDR1 GTSNPN, CDR2 SVGIG (reference sequence). The CDR3 DNA sequence: TGTGCCTGTGCCGGGACAGCCTACATTGAGCAGTTCTTC. Amino acid sequence: CACAGTAYIEQFF.

On this clonotype itself: This likely comes from a read error, as the CDR3 has no conserved phenylalanine or tryptophan at its end. The chain is built from TRBV6-1 and TRBJ2-5; the match to TRBD2 covers 7 bases. V shed 10 bases and J 5 bases; nucleotides not matched to a gene: 13. The CDR3 covers 14 residues. The germline gives CDR1 MNHNS, CDR2 SASEGT. The CDR3 sequence: CANSNNLGGETQYS. CDR3 sequence (DNA): TGTGCCAACTCCAATAATCTCGGGGGGGAGACCCAGTACTCC.

The chain uses TRBV7-8 and TRBJ2-7; D gene unclear. V gave up 4 bases and J gave up 1 base, with 23 bases separating them. Germline V gives CDR1 SGHVS, CDR2 FQNEAQ. The CDR3 runs 18 residues. The CDR3: CASSSGRGRTVNSYEQYF. The CDR3 region has the DNA TGTGCCAGCAGCTCGGGTCGCGGTCGTACTGTGAATTCCTACGAGCAGTACTTC.

With regard to this clonotype: The junction differs from germline at one of its ends, possibly a read error. The genes are TRBV11-2 and TRBJ2-1, with 10 bases aligning to TRBD2. The V gene's germline CDR1 is SGHAT and CDR2 FQNNGV. The CDR3 covers 14 residues. CDR3 sequence (DNA): TGTGCCAACAGCTCAGCGGGAGGGCCGCTGGAGCAGTTCTTC. Residues: CANSSAGGPLEQFF.

For this clonotype: At one of its ends the junction is not consistent with the germline gene, which may arise from a read error. The gene calls are TRBV6-5 and TRBJ2-7; D perhaps matches TRBD1 (6 bases). Per the germline V gene, CDR1 is MNHEY and CDR2 is SVGAGI. The CDR3 runs to 15 residues. The CDR3 region is CTSTYKDSSSYEQYF. The CDR3 DNA is TGTACCAGCACTTACAAGGACAGCAGCTCCTATGAGCAATACTTC.

On this clonotype: Its ends do not fully match the called genes, so a read error is possible. The chain recombines TRBV14 with TRBJ2-7; weak D call: TRBD2 (6 bases). This CDR3 spans 17 amino acids. From germline, CDR1 is SGHDN and CDR2 FVKESK. Here the CDR3 reads CASIQESAETRSYKQYF. The CDR3 nucleotides are TGTGCCAGCATCCAAGAGTCGGCGGAGACTAGGTCCTACAAGCAGTACTTC.

Points on this clonotype: At one of its ends the junction is not consistent with the germline gene, which may arise from a read error. The rearrangement uses TRBV11-2 and TRBJ2-2; 8 bases are shared with TRBD1. CDR1 is SGHAT and CDR2 is FQNNGV in the germline V gene. The CDR3 sequence is 15 residues long. CDR3 residues: CTSSLAWTGTGELFF. The CDR3, as DNA: TGTACCAGCAGCTTGGCTTGGACAGGGACCGGGGAGCTGTTTTTT.

As to this clonotype: A much larger clone differs from this one at a single base, so this may be a read error. The chain combines TRBV11-2 with TRBJ2-1; 8 nucleotides match TRBD2. This CDR3 spans 13 amino acids. J gave up 10 bases and V 6 bases, and 8 bases lay outside the gene matches. The germline V gene encodes CDR1 SGHAT and CDR2 FQNNGV. CDR3 in amino acids: CASSRTSWAEQFF. CDR3 DNA sequence: TGTGCCAGCAGTCGGACTAGCTGGGCAGAGCAGTTCTTC.

Comments on this clonotype: With a much larger clone just one base away, this may be a read error. The chain joins TRBV11-2 to TRBJ2-5, with 8 nucleotides matching TRBD2. The CDR3 length is 16 residues. Germline V lookup: CDR1 SGHAT, CDR2 FQNNGV. DNA for the CDR3: TGTGTCAGCAGCTCCGGGACTAGGGGGGACCAAGAGACCCAGTACTTC. This translates into CVSSSGTRGDQETQYF.

The rearrangement uses TRBV30 and TRBJ2-5; possibly TRBD1 for D (6 bases). The CDR3 covers 15 residues. CDR1 GTSNPN and CDR2 SVGIG come from the germline V gene (reference sequence). V shed 4 bases and J shed 14 bases, with 29 bases lying between them. Here the CDR3 DNA reads TGTGCCTGGAAGATCTTGGGCGCGGCCCTAGGGACACAATACTTC. This encodes CAWKILGAALGTQYF.

As concerns this clonotype: It is likely a read error, because the conserved phenylalanine at the end of the CDR3 is missing. Because the CDR3's place on the DNA is in doubt, the DNA is left out and the CDR3 is given as listed by TCRdb. V usage is TRBV5-6 and J usage is TRBJ2-2. The CDR3 is 14 amino acids in total, end residues counted. Germline-derived CDR1 and CDR2 are SGHDT and YYEEEE. CDR3 in amino acids: CASSLAPRVTGAVI.

For this clonotype: Because it lacks the conserved phenylalanine or tryptophan at the end, this CDR3 is likely a read error. This chain links TRBV28 with TRBJ2-2; TRBD2 agrees at 8 bases. The CDR3 has 13 residues. Germline V gene sequence: CDR1 MDHEN, CDR2 SYDVKM. The CDR3 DNA sequence: TGTGCAAGCAGTTTGAGCGGGAGCGGGGAACTGTTTCTT. Translating gives CASSLSGSGELFL.